The T cell receptor (beta chain) under discussion was sequenced for a study of blood T cell repertoires in COVID-19. TCRdb keeps only in-frame clones here, not all; method: immunoSEQ multiplex PCR. This sample has about 250,000 clones, with 80% to 90% found just once. V lost 5 bases and J 4 bases, leaving 12 bases between the germline ends. There are 14 residues in the CDR3. CDR1 SGHTA and CDR2 FQGNSA come from the germline V gene. The chain couples TRBV7-2 to TRBJ2-1; tentative D call: TRBD2 (6 bases). The material sequenced was PBMCs or T cells enriched from blood (not recorded which). This receptor was identified in a man aged 35 to 55 who had recovered from COVID-19. The CDR3 sequence is CASSRTKLYNEQFF. The CDR3 DNA follows: TGTGCCAGCAGCCGGACTAAGTTATACAATGAGCAGTTCTTC.